These T cell receptor beta chains were read from a single sample in a study of blood T cell repertoires in COVID-19. The protocol was immunoSEQ multiplex PCR, while the TCRdb copy is restricted to in-frame clones and leaves out a portion. The table has about 140,000 clones, about 70% seen once. The sample was peripheral blood. These receptors all come from an elderly man with acute or convalescent COVID-19. Each CDR3 is given with its conserved first and last residue. D genes are given only for firm matches. The size of a clone is reported for some rows only, either as once, few or many, or as a class for expanded clones.

TRBJ2-1 | TRBV20-1 | . | . | TGCAGTGGGAGGGACTACAATGAGCAGTTCTTC | CSGRDYNEQFF
TRBJ1-5 | TRBV2 | once | TRBD1 | TGTGCCAGCAGGGCTGGACAGGATCTGCCCCAGCATTTT | CASRAGQDLPQHF
TRBJ2-7 | TRBV2 | . | . | TGTGCCAGCAGTGGGGACAACGAGGGCGAGCAGTACTTC | CASSGDNEGEQYF
TRBJ1-1 | TRBV7-2 | . | TRBD1 | TGTGCCAGCAGCTTAAAGGGACAGGGTGGAACTGAAGCTTTCTTT | CASSLKGQGGTEAFF
TRBJ1-5 | TRBV5-1 | . | . | TGCGCCAGCAGCCCCTTGCCAGGGGCATCTCAGCCCCAGCATTTT | CASSPLPGASQPQHF
TRBJ1-4 | TRBV28 | . | TRBD1 | TGTGCCAGCAGTTTAGGTTCGACAGGGATGAAAAAACTGTTTTTT | CASSLGSTGMKKLFF
TRBJ1-1 | TRBV5-4 | . | TRBD1 | TGTGCCAGCAGCTTACCTACCGAAGGGGGCCCTGAAGCTTTCTTT | CASSLPTEGGPEAFF
TRBJ2-2 | TRBV19 | . | . | TGTGCCAGCCACTATACTACGAACACCGGGGAGCTGTTTTTT | CASHYTTNTGELFF
TRBJ1-6 | TRBV19 | . | TRBD1 | TGTGCCAGTTCCGGGACAGGGTACTCACCCCTCCACTTT | CASSGTGYSPLHF
TRBJ2-5 | TRBV7-7 | . | TRBD2 | TGTGCTAGCAGCTTAGGGGCTAGCGGGGCGTACCAAGAGACCCAGTACTTC | CASSLGASGAYQETQYF
TRBJ1-2 | TRBV9 | . | TRBD1 | TGTGCCAGCCTTCCTCCAGACAGGGACTATGGCTACACCTTC | CASLPPDRDYGYTF
TRBJ2-7 | TRBV5-6 | . | . | TGTGCCAGCAGCTTGACAGGGACCTACGAGCAGTACTTC | CASSLTGTYEQYF
TRBJ1-1 | TRBV7-3 | few | . | TGTGCCAGCAGCCTTTTGGACAGCCGCACTGAAGCTTTCTTT | CASSLLDSRTEAFF
TRBJ2-3 | TRBV11-3 | . | . | TGTGCCAGCAGCCGGGAAGGGGGGGACACAGATACGCAGTATTTT | CASSREGGDTDTQYF
TRBJ2-7 | TRBV24-1 | . | . | TGTGCCACCAGTGATTCGACGGAGTTAACCTACGAGCAGTACTTC | CATSDSTELTYEQYF